This T cell receptor (beta chain) emerged from a study of Ad26.COV2.S vaccination and SARS-CoV-2 variants. As for the study in general: Into the muscle, Ad26.COV2.S was dosed once or twice, 56 days apart. Study-level findings and limits: Whether participants received vaccine or placebo, their non-spike TCR breadth was similar.

Documented treatment: roughly 18 received Ad26.COV2.S at low or high dose, single or two shots; roughly five received placebo; per-sample allocation not given. Specimen acquisition occurred on day 63 following the initial vaccine or placebo injection. Using immunoSEQ multiplex PCR, the repertoire was profiled, and TCRdb retains in-frame clones only, with some absent. The sample holds a few hundred thousand clones, roughly 88% seen once. In germline, CDR1 is MGHDK, CDR2 SYGVNS. This CDR3 is 13 amino acids long. V dropped 3 bases and J dropped 5; count of bases not matched to a gene: 4. In the case of this clone: Its specificity is unknown.

This sequence joins TRBV25-1 and TRBJ2-7; 7 nucleotides match TRBD1. This sample comprised peripheral blood, obtained in a trial of Ad26.COV2.S vaccine versus placebo. The sequence was obtained from a person aged 18-65 years who received the Ad26.COV2.S COVID-19 vaccine or a placebo. CDR3 sequence reads: CASSDHTGDEQYF. The CDR3 region has the DNA TGTGCCAGCAGTGACCACACAGGGGACGAGCAGTACTTC.